These 13 T cell receptor beta chains originate from one sample sequenced in a study of T cell responses to AZD1222 COVID-19 vaccine. The assay was immunoSEQ multiplex PCR, and TCRdb's table has in-frame clones only and misses some. Here the sample spans 120,000 or so clones, less than 95% being singletons. Sequenced material: peripheral blood, taken on day 0 of AZD1222 vaccination. Source of these receptors: an adult in good health.

The chain recombines TRBV6-1 with TRBJ1-4; 9 nucleotides align to TRBD1. V trimming: 1 base; J trimming: 8 bases; junction bases outside the gene matches: 8. Germline V gene sequence: CDR1 MNHNS, CDR2 SASEGT. The CDR3 has 16 residues. The DNA of the CDR3 is TGTGCCAGCAGTGAAGTCGGGGGACAGGGTGGAGAAAAACTGTTTTTT. This sequence encodes CASSEVGGQGGEKLFF.

This clone has a single count. V and J are TRBV20-1 and TRBJ2-1; D is perhaps TRBD2 (5 bases). Trimming stripped 5 bases from V and 9 bases from J, with 8 bases between. The CDR3 runs 10 residues. Germline assignment: CDR1 DFQATT and CDR2 SNEGSKA (reference sequence). The CDR3: CSAARGEQFF. Here the CDR3 DNA reads TGCAGTGCTGCCCGGGGTGAGCAGTTCTTC.

J is TRBJ2-3 and V is TRBV10-1, with a possible D match to TRBD1 (6 bases). The CDR3 runs to 14 residues. V was pared by 2 bases and J by 6 bases, with 12 bases between. Germline CDR1 is WNHNN and CDR2 is SYGVQD (reference sequence). CDR3 sequence reads: CASSEDGTLDTQYF. The CDR3 bases are TGCGCCAGCAGTGAGGACGGGACACTGGATACGCAGTATTTT.

The chain uses TRBV19 and TRBJ2-7; TRBD1 agrees at 8 bases. Looked up from germline, CDR1 is LNHDA and CDR2 is SQIVND (reference sequence). This CDR3 contains 15 residues. V lost 10 bases, J lost 4 bases, and 15 bases stayed unmatched. The CDR3 DNA is TGTGCCACTCTGGGGCACAGGGGGAGCTTGTACGAGCAGTACTTC. Its translation: CATLGHRGSLYEQYF.

The chain recombines TRBV5-1 with TRBJ1-3; D gene uncertain. The CDR3 runs 17 residues. V lost 4 bases and J 0 bases, leaving 17 bases between the germline ends. The germline gives CDR1 SGHRS, CDR2 YFSETQ. CDR3 nucleotide sequence: TGCGCCAGCAGCCCGAACCCTATTAGGGACTCTGGAAACACCATATATTTT. As protein: CASSPNPIRDSGNTIYF.

The CDR3 DNA reads as TGTGCCAGCAGCTTAATTGGGGACTATGGCTACACCTTC. This encodes CASSLIGDYGYTF. The chain couples TRBV7-9 to TRBJ1-2; D is unresolved. Trimming shortened V by 2 bases and J by 3 bases, and 7 bases separated the two germline ends. The length of the CDR3 is 13 residues. Per germline, CDR1 SEHNR and CDR2 FQNEAQ (reference sequence).

CDR3 bases: TGCAGTGCCAGTAGGCAAAATGGCTACACCTTC. Its protein product is CSASRQNGYTF. V and J are TRBV20-1 and TRBJ1-2; D call uncertain. V dropped 6 bases and J dropped 6 bases, with 11 bases sitting between them. This CDR3 region has 11 residues. Germline V gives CDR1 DFQATT, CDR2 SNEGSKA (reference sequence).

The gene calls are TRBV28 and TRBJ2-7; D remains unclear. Germline lookup yields CDR1 MDHEN and CDR2 SYDVKM. The V end was cut by 4 bases, the J end by 0 bases, with 13 bases between. This CDR3 spans 15 amino acids. This CDR3 reads CASSSDGPSSYEQYF. The CDR3, as DNA: TGTGCCAGCAGTTCGGACGGACCAAGCTCCTACGAGCAGTACTTC. Filled out from reference TRBV28 and TRBJ2-7, the complete variable domain reads DVKVTQSSRYLVKRTGEKVFLECVQDMDHENMFWYRQDPGLGLRLIYFSYDVKMKEKGDIPEGYSVSREKKERFSLILESASTNQTSMYLCASSSDGPSSYEQYFGPGTRLTVT.

The rearrangement joins TRBV7-9 to TRBJ2-5; perhaps TRBD2 as D (6 bases). The germline V and J ends were trimmed by 8 bases and 1 base, with 17 bases remaining between them. The CDR3 is 15 residues long. Germline CDR1 SEHNR, CDR2 FQNEAQ (reference sequence). In nucleotides, the CDR3 is TGTGCCAGCTCACCGGAAGGCGGGATCCAAGAGACCCAGTACTTC. It codes for CASSPEGGIQETQYF.

DNA of the CDR3: TGTGCCAGCAGCCTCCATTCACACCGTCACTATGGCTACACCTTC. Encoded protein: CASSLHSHRHYGYTF. This chain connects TRBV11-2 to TRBJ1-2; no clear D gene. The V end was cut by 5 bases, the J end by 3 bases, with 16 bases between. The CDR3 runs to 15 residues. The germline CDR1 and CDR2 sequences are SGHAT and FQNNGV.

In nucleotides, the CDR3 is TGTGCCAGCAGAACCGGGACAGGGCCCTACGAGCAGTACTTC. Its translation: CASRTGTGPYEQYF. The chain links TRBV6-5 to TRBJ2-7; TRBD1 matches at 9 bases. V was clipped by 6 bases and J by 2 bases; unmatched bases: 5. This CDR3 has 14 residues. Germline V CDR1 and CDR2: MNHEY, SVGAGI.

The rearrangement uses TRBV30 and TRBJ2-5, with 11 bases that match TRBD2. CDR3 length equals 16 residues. In germline, CDR1 is GTSNPN, CDR2 SVGIG (reference sequence). The J segment lost 1 base and the V segment lost 0 bases, leaving 4 bases of the junction unmatched. The CDR3 sequence: CAWSVLLAGGQETQYF. The CDR3 DNA sequence: TGTGCCTGGAGTGTACTGCTAGCGGGGGGCCAAGAGACCCAGTACTTC.

Only one count was recorded for this clone. The V call is TRBV4-2, the J call TRBJ2-2; D gene uncertain. This CDR3 has 19 residues. V was trimmed by 1 base and J by 0 bases, leaving 18 bases between them. Germline CDR1 and CDR2: LGHNA and YNFKEQ. CDR3 region: CASSQGGTAGVPNTGELFF. The CDR3 bases are TGTGCCAGCAGCCAAGGGGGTACGGCCGGAGTTCCGAACACCGGGGAGCTGTTTTTT.